The clone carrying this TCR beta chain was seen more than once but under ten times. Antigen unknown. Over chemoradiotherapy, repertoires were sampled more than once. Assay: immunoSEQ multiplex PCR; the TCRdb copy retains only in-frame clones and omits some. The sample carries about 66,000 clones, 88% recorded once. The sample originates from a study of chemoradiotherapy in HPV16-positive cancers. Background on the study: A couple of HPV16-positive patients' cells yielded candidate HPV-specific clones and common motifs. Overall study findings and caveats: For HPV16-positive patients, expanding HPV-responsive T cells associated with longer recurrence-free survival. Candidate HPV-specific clones and E7-related TCR motifs grew in tumor during treatment.

V lost 5 bases to trimming and J lost 3 bases, with 13 bases between them. This CDR3 is 14 amino acids long. From germline, CDR1 is SGHAT and CDR2 FQDESV (reference sequence). The chain couples TRBV11-1 to TRBJ1-1; no reliable D call. The TCR originated in a human donor with HPV-associated anogenital cancer. This specimen consisted of blood, obtained from a patient who underwent chemoradiotherapy. In DNA, the CDR3 is TGTGCCAGCAGCCTGGGAGGACTGTACACTGAAGCTTTCTTT. Residues: CASSLGGLYTEAFF.